This entry concerns a single T cell receptor (beta chain). The source of the sample is a study of blood T cell repertoires in COVID-19. Original processing notes: Cell counts per sample came from amplifying reference gene primers. This table comes from immunoSEQ multiplex PCR, and its TCRdb copy is limited to in-frame clones, with some not included. V and J calls and clone size are copied from that table; D and trimming were computed from the DNA. The sample shows 110,000 to 150,000 clones, roughly 80% of them seen only once. The sample consisted of PBMCs or T cells enriched from blood (not recorded which). This receptor was identified in a man aged 50-59 years who had recovered from COVID-19.

CDR3 sequence: CAWSVSGGTEAFF. The CDR3 region has the DNA TGTGCCTGGAGTGTCAGCGGAGGCACTGAAGCTTTCTTT. V is TRBV30 and J is TRBJ1-1; D not certain. Trimming stripped 0 bases from V and 4 bases from J, with 9 bases between. The CDR3 contains 13 residues. Germline lookup yields CDR1 GTSNPN and CDR2 SVGIG (reference sequence).